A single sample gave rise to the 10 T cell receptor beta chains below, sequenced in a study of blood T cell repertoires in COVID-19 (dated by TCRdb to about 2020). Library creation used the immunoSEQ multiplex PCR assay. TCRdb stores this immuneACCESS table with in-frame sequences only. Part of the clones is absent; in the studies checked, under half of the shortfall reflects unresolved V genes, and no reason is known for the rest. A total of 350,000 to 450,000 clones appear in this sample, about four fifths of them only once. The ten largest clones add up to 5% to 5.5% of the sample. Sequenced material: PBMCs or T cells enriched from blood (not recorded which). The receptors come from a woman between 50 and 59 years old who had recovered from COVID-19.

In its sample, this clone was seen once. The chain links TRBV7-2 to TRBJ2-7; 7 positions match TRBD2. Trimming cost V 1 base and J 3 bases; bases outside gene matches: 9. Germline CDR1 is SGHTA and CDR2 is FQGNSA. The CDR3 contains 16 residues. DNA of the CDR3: TGTGCCAGCAGCTTAGATCCGCGGGAGACTTTCTACGAGCAGTACTTC. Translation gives CASSLDPRETFYEQYF.

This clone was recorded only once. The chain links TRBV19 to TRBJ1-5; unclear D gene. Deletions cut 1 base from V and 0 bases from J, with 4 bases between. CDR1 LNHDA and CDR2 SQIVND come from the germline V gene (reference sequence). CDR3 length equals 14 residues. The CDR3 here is CASSIGLSNQPQHF. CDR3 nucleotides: TGTGCCAGTAGTATAGGGCTTAGCAATCAGCCCCAGCATTTT.

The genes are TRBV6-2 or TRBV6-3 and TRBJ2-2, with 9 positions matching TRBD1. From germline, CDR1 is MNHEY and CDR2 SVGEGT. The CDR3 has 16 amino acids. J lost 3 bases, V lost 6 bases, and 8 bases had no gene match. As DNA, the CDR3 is TGTGCCAGCAGCCCCCGAGGGACAGGGCACACCGGGGAGCTGTTTTTT. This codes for CASSPRGTGHTGELFF.

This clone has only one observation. In DNA form, the CDR3 reads TGTGCCAGCAGCGCGGGGGGGGAGATCTACAATGAGCAGTTCTTC. Translating it yields CASSAGGEIYNEQFF. V gene TRBV5-4 combines with J gene TRBJ2-1; 9 nucleotides match TRBD2. Trimming cost V 4 bases and J 3 bases; bases outside gene matches: 5. The CDR3 runs 15 residues. Germline CDR1 is SGHNT and CDR2 is YYREEE (reference sequence).

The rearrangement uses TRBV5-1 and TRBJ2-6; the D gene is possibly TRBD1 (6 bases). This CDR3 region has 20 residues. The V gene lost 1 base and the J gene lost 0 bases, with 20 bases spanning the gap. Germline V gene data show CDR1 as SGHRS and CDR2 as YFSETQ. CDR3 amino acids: CASSLWIAQGKSSGANVLTF. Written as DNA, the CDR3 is TGCGCCAGCAGCTTGTGGATCGCACAGGGAAAGAGCTCTGGGGCCAACGTCCTGACTTTC.

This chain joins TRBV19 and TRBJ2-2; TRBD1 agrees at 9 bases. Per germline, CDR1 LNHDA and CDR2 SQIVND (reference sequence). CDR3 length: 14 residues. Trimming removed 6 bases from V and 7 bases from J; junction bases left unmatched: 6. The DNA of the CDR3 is TGTGCCAGTAGCAGACAGGGGGGAGTCGGGGAGCTGTTTTTT. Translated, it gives CASSRQGGVGELFF.

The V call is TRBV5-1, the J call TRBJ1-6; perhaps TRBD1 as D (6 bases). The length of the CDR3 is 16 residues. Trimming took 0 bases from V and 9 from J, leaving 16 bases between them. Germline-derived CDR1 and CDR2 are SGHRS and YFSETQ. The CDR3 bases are TGCGCCAGCAGCTTGGCCGCGAGGACAGTCGGTTCACCCCTCCACTTT. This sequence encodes CASSLAARTVGSPLHF.

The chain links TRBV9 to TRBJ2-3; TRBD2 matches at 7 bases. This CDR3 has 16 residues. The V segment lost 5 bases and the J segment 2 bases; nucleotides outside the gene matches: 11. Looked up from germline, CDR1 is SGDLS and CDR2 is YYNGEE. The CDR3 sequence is CASSAAGVISTDTQYF. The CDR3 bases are TGTGCCAGCAGTGCTGCGGGGGTGATATCCACAGATACGCAGTATTTT.

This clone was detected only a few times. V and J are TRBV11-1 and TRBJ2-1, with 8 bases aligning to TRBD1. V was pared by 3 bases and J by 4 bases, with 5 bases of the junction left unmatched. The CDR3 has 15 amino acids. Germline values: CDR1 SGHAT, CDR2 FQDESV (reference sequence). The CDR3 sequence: CASSFNRGVYNEQFF. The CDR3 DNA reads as TGTGCCAGCAGCTTCAACAGGGGGGTTTACAATGAGCAGTTCTTC.

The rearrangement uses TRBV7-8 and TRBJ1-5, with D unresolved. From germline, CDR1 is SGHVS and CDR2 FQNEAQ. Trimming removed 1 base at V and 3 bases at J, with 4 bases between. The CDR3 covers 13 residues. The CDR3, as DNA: TGTGCCAGCAGCTTAGGCGCCAATCAGCCCCAGCATTTT. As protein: CASSLGANQPQHF.